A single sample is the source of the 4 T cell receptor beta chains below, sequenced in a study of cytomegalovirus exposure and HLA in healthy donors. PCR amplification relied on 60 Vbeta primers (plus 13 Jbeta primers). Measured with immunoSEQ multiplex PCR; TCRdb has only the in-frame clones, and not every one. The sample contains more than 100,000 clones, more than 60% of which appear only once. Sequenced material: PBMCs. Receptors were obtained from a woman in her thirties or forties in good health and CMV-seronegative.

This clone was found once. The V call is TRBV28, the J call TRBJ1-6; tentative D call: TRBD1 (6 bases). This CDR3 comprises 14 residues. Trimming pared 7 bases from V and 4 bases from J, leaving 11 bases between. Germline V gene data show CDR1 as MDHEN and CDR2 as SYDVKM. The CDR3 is CASTQGKYNSPLHF. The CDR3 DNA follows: TGTGCCAGCACGCAGGGGAAGTATAATTCACCCCTCCACTTT.

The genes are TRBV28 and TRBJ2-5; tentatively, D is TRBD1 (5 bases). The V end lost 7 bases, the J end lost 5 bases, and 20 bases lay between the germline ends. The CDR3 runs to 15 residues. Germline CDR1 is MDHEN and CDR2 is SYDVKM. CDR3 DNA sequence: TGTGCCAGCACCAATCACCTGGGGCGATGGGAGACCCAGTACTTC. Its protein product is CASTNHLGRWETQYF.

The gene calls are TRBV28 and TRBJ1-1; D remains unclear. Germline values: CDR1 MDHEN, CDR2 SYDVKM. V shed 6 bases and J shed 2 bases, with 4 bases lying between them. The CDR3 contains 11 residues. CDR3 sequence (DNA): TGTGCCAGCAGCGTTAACACTGAAGCTTTCTTT. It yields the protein CASSVNTEAFF.

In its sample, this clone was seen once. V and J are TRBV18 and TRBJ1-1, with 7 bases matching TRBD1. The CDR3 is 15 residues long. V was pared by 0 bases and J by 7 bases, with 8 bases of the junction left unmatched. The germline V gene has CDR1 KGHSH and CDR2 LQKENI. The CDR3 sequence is CASSPPNRGKSEAFF. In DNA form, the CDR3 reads TGTGCCAGCTCACCACCAAACAGGGGAAAGAGTGAAGCTTTCTTT.